This T cell receptor (beta chain) was observed in a study of technical replicates of blood from several donors. Libraries were prepared by immunoSEQ multiplex PCR; TCRdb keeps only in-frame clonotypes and omits some of them. The sample has more than 90,000 clones, about 94% seen once; the top ten hold 0.23%. The germline V and J ends were trimmed by 3 bases and 4 bases, with 7 bases remaining between them. CDR1 MNHNS and CDR2 SASEGT come from the germline V gene. CDR3 length: 12 residues. This TCR was sampled from a human donor in good health. Sequencing input: T cells isolated from PBMCs. J is TRBJ2-7 and V is TRBV6-1, with D possibly TRBD2 on 6 matching bases. In DNA form, the CDR3 reads TGTGCCAGCAGTGACGGGGGATACGAGCAGTACTTC. This sequence encodes CASSDGGYEQYF.